This T cell receptor (beta chain) was sequenced in a study of beta chain features in type 1 diabetes. Study results and limitations: The similarity of naive, central memory and Treg TCRB repertoires appeared greater among patients than among healthy donors. The study found fewer insertions and more deletions at VDJ junctions in type 1 diabetes patients. Any HLA type influence on TCRB rearrangement was left unresolved here.

The V gene end was trimmed by 4 bases and the J gene end by 7 bases; junction bases not matched to a gene: 7. The CDR3 sequence is 14 residues long. The germline CDR1 and CDR2 sequences are SQVTM and ANQGSEA. Every donor provided one heparinised blood draw, which averaged about 120 mL. The study reverse transcribed the entire isolated RNA, so it sequenced expressed TCRB transcripts. Measured with immunoSEQ multiplex PCR; TCRdb has only the in-frame clones, and not every one. The sample contains more than 300,000 clones, about 16% of which appear only once. This clone has just a few counts. As yet, its antigen is unknown.

The chain joins TRBV29-1 to TRBJ2-1; 10 nucleotides agree with TRBD2. The sequencing sample was made of naive CD4+ T cells from blood. This TCR derives from a woman younger than 30 in good health. The CDR3 DNA sequence: TGCAGCGTTGTTAGGCCTAGCGGGAGAAATGAGCAGTTCTTC. It translates to CSVVRPSGRNEQFF.